This T cell receptor (beta chain) emerged from a study of identical twins (dated by TCRdb to 2016 to 2017). Describing the broader study: To test whether fetal clonotypes persist, the study used deep sequencing on TCR alpha and beta repertoires from monozygotic twins, unrelated adults of various ages, and cord blood. To rule out contamination, the twin experiments were replicated at different times with different library preparation protocols.

Worth noting for this clonotype: What antigen it recognizes has not been identified. Within one base of it there is no much larger clone, and no base qualities were kept.

Every donor was a healthy Caucasian. Miltenyi CD45RO+ enrichment and human naive T-cell isolation kits were used to isolate memory (CD45RO+) and naive T cells from PBMC. V is pared back by 5 bases and J by 0 bases, with 14 bases lying between the germline termini. The CDR3 runs 16 amino acids, cysteine and phenylalanine included. Just the 48-base CDR3 DNA is kept, in frame starting at base 1. Points the paper makes about the study in general: Fewer insertions were carried by abundant cord blood beta clonotypes; a weaker similar trend was observed in young adult naive repertoires, while no such trend was observed in memory repertoires. Invariant T cells such as MAIT and iNKT could partly confound zero-insertion analyses, although diverse VJ usage argued against such confounding for most clonotypes. Because the same donors could not be followed over many years, conclusions were based on cross-sectional statistical analysis. The excess sharing between twins in beta out-of-frame sequences was weaker because fewer shared sequences reduced the signal-to-noise ratio. In monozygotic twins, out-of-frame TCR alpha sharing was systematically underestimated by recombination models, although the models agreed with sharing between unrelated individuals. Compared with coincidental sharing between unrelated individuals, an excess of low generation-probability sequences was observed among out-of-frame TCR alpha sequences shared between twins.

The library came from 5' RACE. Sequencing instrument: Illumina HiSeq 2000. A universal primer binding site was introduced by template switching, and a unique molecular identifier was present in the final cDNA, enabling accurate counting of TCR cDNA molecules. Specific primers in the conserved constant-segment region were used to synthesize first-strand cDNA for TCR alpha and beta chains. Each cDNA library was double barcoded, with a SMART-Mk sample barcode plus Illumina barcodes, to control for contamination. Two successive PCR steps introduced TruSeq adapter sequences along with Illumina sample barcodes. TCR alpha and beta cDNA libraries were sequenced on the Illumina HiSeq platform with custom primers. Processing in the source paper ran as follows. MiGEC processed the raw reads to extract unique molecular identifiers, while MiXCR was used to determine the CDR3 positions. Recombination models were inferred per individual with the repgenHMM and IGoR tools using an EM algorithm. Shared clonotype analysis was performed with the tcR package in R, normalizing sharing by the product of cloneset sizes. Out-of-frame nonproductive sequences were analyzed to study raw recombination free of thymic and clonal selection effects. TCRdb reprocessed the public reads (quality trimming at Q25 with fastp, clone calling with MiXCR) and kept in-frame beta chains. Every CDR3 protein is listed once, alongside the most common genes and DNA of its rows. Clone size and V and J calls follow TCRdb, not the original study. The sample table lists around 200,000 distinct CDR3 sequences, around a tenth of them with a count of one. Jointly, the top ten make up 5.1% of the sample.

The chain is encoded by TRBV12-3 or TRBV12-4 joined to TRBJ2-1; the D gene is possibly TRBD1 or TRBD2, each agreeing over 5 bases. This TCR came from a woman under 30 in good health. The sequenced material came from memory (CD45RO+) T cells sorted from blood. The cell subset or site label here, explained by the study, means: CD45RO+ enriched T cells. The nucleotide sequence is TGTGCCAGCAGTCCCTGGGACGCCAACTCCTACAATGAGCAGTTCTTC. This gives the protein CASSPWDANSYNEQFF.